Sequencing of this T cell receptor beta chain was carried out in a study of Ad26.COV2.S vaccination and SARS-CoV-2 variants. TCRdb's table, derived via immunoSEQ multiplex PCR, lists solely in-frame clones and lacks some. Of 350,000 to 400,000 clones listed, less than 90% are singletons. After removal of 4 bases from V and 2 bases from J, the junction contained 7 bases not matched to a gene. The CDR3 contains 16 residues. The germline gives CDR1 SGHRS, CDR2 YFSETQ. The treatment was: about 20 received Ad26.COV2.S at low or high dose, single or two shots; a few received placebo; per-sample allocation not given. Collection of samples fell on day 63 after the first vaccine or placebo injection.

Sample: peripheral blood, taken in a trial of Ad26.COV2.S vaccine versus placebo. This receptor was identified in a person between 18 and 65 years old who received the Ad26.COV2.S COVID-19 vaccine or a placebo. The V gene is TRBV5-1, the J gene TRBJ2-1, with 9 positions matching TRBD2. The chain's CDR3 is CASSEGTSNAYNEQFF. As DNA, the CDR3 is TGCGCCAGCAGCGAAGGGACTAGCAACGCCTACAATGAGCAGTTCTTC. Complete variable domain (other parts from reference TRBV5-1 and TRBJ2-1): KAGVTQTPRYLIKTRGQQVTLSCSPISGHRSVSWYQQTPGQGLQFLFEYFSETQRNKGNFPGRFSGRQFSNSRSEMNVSTLELGDSALYLCASSEGTSNAYNEQFFGPGTRLTVL.